This T cell receptor (beta chain) was identified during a study of cytomegalovirus exposure and HLA in healthy donors. Researchers ran the PCR with 60 Vbeta and 13 Jbeta primers. This table comes from immunoSEQ multiplex PCR, and its TCRdb copy is limited to in-frame clones, with some not included. The data show 100,000 to 150,000 clones, about 80% seen once. The table lists this clone with a count of one. Its antigen remains unidentified. General observations from the study: Later analysis identified several of the most significant clusters that appeared linked to common viral pathogens. Earlier analysis yielded a pattern in which most TCR beta V segments were productive about 87% or about 30% of the time. HLA allele associations emerged for some 16,000 TCR beta sequences in a later analysis, at 0.05 false discovery rate.

This CDR3 region has 12 residues. CDR1 is MNHNY and CDR2 is SVGAGI in the germline V gene (reference sequence). Trimming took off 10 bases at V and 4 bases at J, with 14 bases between the two ends. The receptor was derived from a man aged 40-49 years in good health and CMV-seronegative. This chain joins TRBV6-6 and TRBJ2-7; TRBD2 is a possible D gene (6 bases). The sequencing input was PBMCs. CDR3 nucleotide sequence: TGTGCCACTATTAAGGCGGGGTACGAGCAGTACTTC. This codes for CATIKAGYEQYF.